The present T cell receptor (beta chain) was sequenced within a study of T cell repertoires in cytomegalovirus infection. Per the germline V gene, CDR1 is SGHVS and CDR2 is FNYEAQ. CDR3 length equals 13 residues. Each CDR3 protein gets one entry after TCRdb re-called the reads with MiXCR. Of fewer than 700,000 distinct CDR3 sequences in the sample, 20% to 25% were seen once. Regarding this clonotype: At one boundary the junction diverges from the germline segment, which might be a read error.

Sequencing was performed on CD8+ T cells from PBMCs. This receptor was obtained from a human donor in good health (CMV status not recorded). Some clones in this sample may be carry-over from other donors' samples. This chain links TRBV7-6 with TRBJ2-5; no clear D. CDR3 sequence (DNA): TGTGCCAGCAGCTACCAAGGGCGAGAGATCCAGTACTTC. Translation gives CASSYQGREIQYF.